One and the same sample provided the 21 T cell receptor beta chains below, sequenced in a study of shared clonotypes between healthy human individuals. Repertoires were generated with immunoSEQ multiplex PCR, while TCRdb's copy carries only in-frame clones and drops some. The data contain roughly 2.1 million clones, about 93% of them seen just once; the ten biggest clones take up more than 1.5%. As defined, naive CD8 cells were CD45RO-negative and positively selected for CCR7, with terminally differentiated effector memory CD45RA+ cells excluded. The source material was naive CD8+ T cells from PBMCs. The receptors shown here come from a man in his late teens or twenties in good health. Some clones in this sample may be carry-over from other donors' samples.

The rearrangement links TRBV11-1 to TRBJ2-7; tentatively, D is TRBD2 (5 bases). The CDR3 runs 15 residues. Germline V gene data show CDR1 as SGHAT and CDR2 as FQDESV (reference sequence). The germline V and J ends were trimmed by 3 bases and 1 base, with 13 bases remaining between them. The CDR3 here is CASSFVGEISYEQYF. In DNA form, the CDR3 reads TGTGCCAGCAGCTTTGTCGGGGAAATATCCTACGAGCAGTACTTC. The full variable domain, with the rest looked up from reference TRBV11-1 and TRBJ2-7, is EAEVAQSPRYKITEKSQAVAFWCDPISGHATLYWYRQILGQGPELLVQFQDESVVDDSQLPKDRFSAERLKGVDSTLKIQPAELGDSAMYLCASSFVGEISYEQYFGPGTRLTVT.

This clone was counted once. The rearrangement uses TRBV7-9 and TRBJ2-7; 10 nucleotides match TRBD2. The trim removed 1 base at V and 6 bases at J, leaving 9 bases unmatched. The CDR3 has 16 amino acids. Germline assignment: CDR1 SEHNR and CDR2 FQNEAQ (reference sequence). The CDR3 is CASSLEGLALGGEQYF. The DNA of the CDR3 is TGTGCCAGCAGCTTAGAGGGACTAGCGTTAGGGGGCGAGCAGTACTTC.

The chain links TRBV7-9 to TRBJ1-5; D perhaps matches TRBD1 (5 bases). Trimming pared 5 bases from V and 9 bases from J, leaving 14 bases between. Looked up from germline, CDR1 is SEHNR and CDR2 is FQNEAQ (reference sequence). This CDR3 has 13 residues. The CDR3 protein is CASSPPGDGPQHF. CDR3 nucleotide sequence: TGTGCCAGCAGCCCCCCCGGGGACGGGCCCCAGCATTTT. Filled out from reference TRBV7-9 and TRBJ1-5, the complete variable domain reads DTGVSQNPRHKITKRGQNVTFRCDPISEHNRLYWYRQTLGQGPEFLTYFQNEAQLEKSRLLSDRFSAERPKGSFSTLEIQRTEQGDSAMYLCASSPPGDGPQHFGDGTRLSIL.

In regard to this clone: Other DNA sequences within the sample encode an identical CDR3. This rearrangement joins TRBV27 to TRBJ2-1; TRBD1 might be the D (6 bases). The germline V gene has CDR1 MNHEY and CDR2 SMNVEV (reference sequence). V lost 2 bases and J 0 bases, leaving 8 bases between the germline ends. This CDR3 region has 15 residues. CDR3 bases: TGTGCCAGCAGTTTAAGAGGGGGCTCCTACAATGAGCAGTTCTTC. Protein sequence: CASSLRGGSYNEQFF.

The chain combines TRBV15 with TRBJ2-2, with 7 bases identical to TRBD1. Germline CDR1 reads LNHNV; CDR2 reads YYDKDF (reference sequence). The length of the CDR3 is 16 residues. The V and J ends lost 0 bases and 4 bases, in that order; junction bases with no gene match: 5. In nucleotides, the CDR3 is TGTGCCACCAGCAGAGATCCAGGGGGTTTCACCGGGGAGCTGTTTTTT. It is translated as CATSRDPGGFTGELFF.

The chain couples TRBV27 to TRBJ2-3; 7 bases line up with TRBD1. The CDR3 is made up of 15 amino acids. V lost 10 bases, J lost 6 bases, and 16 bases stayed unmatched. Germline lookup yields CDR1 MNHEY and CDR2 SMNVEV (reference sequence). Here the CDR3 reads CATLEGGAGDDTQYF. Written as DNA, the CDR3 is TGTGCCACCCTGGAAGGGGGCGCCGGGGACGATACGCAGTATTTT.

This sequence joins TRBV19 and TRBJ1-5; weak D call: TRBD1 (5 bases). Looked up from germline, CDR1 is LNHDA and CDR2 is SQIVND (reference sequence). V lost 8 bases and J lost 0, with 17 bases in between. The CDR3 is 16 amino acids. CDR3 coding DNA: TGTGCCAGTGACCTCGGAAGGGGATATAGCAATCAGCCCCAGCATTTT. It yields the protein CASDLGRGYSNQPQHF.

In its sample, this clone was seen once. The chain joins TRBV6-6 to TRBJ2-7; D is perhaps TRBD1 or TRBD2 (6 bases each). The CDR3 contains 14 residues. Deletions cut 7 bases from V and 7 bases from J, with 20 bases between. Germline loops: CDR1 MNHNY, CDR2 SVGAGI (reference sequence). CDR3 sequence reads: CASIGQRGEWEQYF. The CDR3 bases are TGTGCCAGCATCGGTCAAAGGGGGGAATGGGAGCAGTACTTC.

This rearrangement joins TRBV15 to TRBJ2-3; D gene ambiguous. V dropped 0 bases and J dropped 1 base, with 5 bases sitting between them. The germline CDR1 and CDR2 sequences are LNHNV and YYDKDF (reference sequence). This CDR3 has 14 residues. The CDR3 loop reads CATSRDFRTDTQYF. The CDR3, as DNA: TGTGCCACCAGCAGAGATTTTCGCACAGATACGCAGTATTTT.

As concerns this clone: Other DNA sequences within the sample encode an identical CDR3. The V and J genes are TRBV29-1 and TRBJ2-2; D is unresolved. Germline assignment: CDR1 SQVTM and CDR2 ANQGSEA. Trimming shortened V by 7 bases and J by 4 bases, and 7 bases separated the two germline ends. The CDR3 covers 11 residues. CDR3 bases: TGCAGCGGACGAGGCACCGGGGAGCTGTTTTTT. It yields the protein CSGRGTGELFF.

The CDR3 DNA reads as TGTGCCAGCGGCTACTCATCAGGGGCTGAGCAGTTCTTC. As protein: CASGYSSGAEQFF. The V call is TRBV6-5, the J call TRBJ2-1, with D possibly being TRBD1 (6 bases). Trimming removed 8 bases at V and 9 bases at J, with 17 bases between. Per germline, CDR1 MNHEY and CDR2 SVGAGI. CDR3 length: 13 amino acids.

For this clone: The identical CDR3 is also encoded by other nucleotide sequences in the sample. The chain combines TRBV6-1 with TRBJ2-7; D unresolved. CDR1 is MNHNS, CDR2 SASEGT, per germline. This CDR3 region has 11 residues. V was trimmed by 3 bases and J by 0 bases, leaving 0 bases between them. Here the CDR3 DNA reads TGTGCCAGCAGTGACTCCTACGAGCAGTACTTC. Protein: CASSDSYEQYF.

V and J are TRBV27 and TRBJ1-4; weak D call: TRBD1 (6 bases). CDR1 is MNHEY, CDR2 SMNVEV, per germline (reference sequence). Trimming left V 5 bases short and J 2 bases short, with 27 bases between. This CDR3 comprises 20 residues. CDR3 sequence (DNA): TGTGCCAGCAGTCAAAGCCCCTACGACAGGCTTAAGGATACTAATGAAAAACTGTTTTTT. Translation gives CASSQSPYDRLKDTNEKLFF.

Remarks on this clone: The same CDR3 arises from other DNA sequences in this sample as well. CDR3 region: CASSLSGTSGNEQFF. The CDR3 DNA reads as TGTGCCAGCAGTTTATCAGGGACTAGCGGGAATGAGCAGTTCTTC. The J gene is TRBJ2-1, the V gene TRBV27, with 12 nucleotides matching TRBD2. The germline V gene has CDR1 MNHEY and CDR2 SMNVEV (reference sequence). The CDR3 is 15 amino acids. The junction had 1 base not matched to a gene; V was cut back by 0 bases and J by 7 bases.

A single count supports this clone. The genes are TRBV28 and TRBJ2-2; TRBD2 matches at 7 bases. CDR3 length: 14 residues. Losses at the gene ends were 5 bases for V and 15 bases for J; bases not matched to a gene: 15. Germline CDR1 and CDR2: MDHEN and SYDVKM. The CDR3 loop is CASSRSVAGERVFF. The CDR3 coding sequence is TGTGCCAGCAGTCGAAGTGTGGCGGGAGAGCGGGTGTTTTTT.

The DNA for the CDR3 is TGTGCCAGCAGCCCGACCCGGGACAGGGGAAGCGATACGCAGTATTTT. Encoded protein: CASSPTRDRGSDTQYF. This chain connects TRBV13 to TRBJ2-3; TRBD1 agrees at 10 bases. Germline CDR1 reads PRHDT; CDR2 reads FYEKMQ (reference sequence). This CDR3 region has 16 residues. V lost 5 bases to trimming and J lost 6 bases; unmatched junction nucleotides: 11.

V is TRBV7-6 and J is TRBJ2-7; 8 nucleotides align to TRBD1. J was trimmed by 7 bases and V by 6 bases; bases with no gene match: 11. The V gene's germline CDR1 is SGHVS and CDR2 FNYEAQ. CDR3 length equals 14 residues. The CDR3 loop reads CASSSRDRRLEQYF. The DNA for the CDR3 is TGTGCCAGCAGTTCCCGGGACAGGCGGTTAGAGCAGTACTTC.

V is TRBV4-1 and J is TRBJ1-1, with 7 bases identical to TRBD1. This CDR3 is built from 16 residues. Germline CDR1 reads MGHRA; CDR2 reads YSYEKL. The V gene end was trimmed by 4 bases and the J gene end by 0 bases; junction bases not matched to a gene: 8. CDR3 nucleotides: TGCGCCAGCAGCCGAATGACAGGGACGATGAACACTGAAGCTTTCTTT. This sequence encodes CASSRMTGTMNTEAFF.

The chain joins TRBV5-5 to TRBJ2-1; D unresolved. Germline CDR1 reads SGHKS; CDR2 reads YYEKEE (reference sequence). V lost 4 bases to trimming and J lost 7 bases, with 18 bases between them. This CDR3 contains 15 residues. CDR3 coding DNA: TGTGCCAGCAGCGAAGTCTACGCGCCAAGTAATGAGCAGTTCTTC. Its protein is CASSEVYAPSNEQFF.

The V gene is TRBV6-5, the J gene TRBJ1-1, with D unclear. Looked up from germline, CDR1 is MNHEY and CDR2 is SVGAGI. The CDR3 is 15 residues long. Trimming removed 0 bases at V and 4 bases at J, with 12 bases between. As DNA, the CDR3 is TGTGCCAGCAGTTACTCCTCCCGACCGGCCACTGAAGCTTTCTTT. Its protein product is CASSYSSRPATEAFF.

This CDR3 is CASSEGGSNYEQYF. CDR3 sequence (DNA): TGTGCCAGCAGCGAGGGGGGAAGTAACTACGAGCAGTACTTC. The chain employs TRBV9 and TRBJ2-7; the D gene could be TRBD1 or TRBD2 (6 bases each). This CDR3 has 14 residues. The V end lost 3 bases, the J end lost 3 bases, and 13 bases lay between the germline ends. Germline assignment: CDR1 SGDLS and CDR2 YYNGEE.